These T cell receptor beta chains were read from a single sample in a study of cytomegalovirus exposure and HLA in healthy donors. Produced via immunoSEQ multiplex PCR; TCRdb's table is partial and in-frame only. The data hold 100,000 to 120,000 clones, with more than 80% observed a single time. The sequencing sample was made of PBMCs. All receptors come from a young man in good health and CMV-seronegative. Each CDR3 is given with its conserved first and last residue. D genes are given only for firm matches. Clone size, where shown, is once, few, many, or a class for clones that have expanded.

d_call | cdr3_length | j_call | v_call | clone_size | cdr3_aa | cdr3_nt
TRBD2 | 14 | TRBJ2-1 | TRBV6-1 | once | CASSLKTGGNEQFF | TGTGCCAGCAGTCTTAAAACGGGAGGAAACGAGCAGTTCTTC
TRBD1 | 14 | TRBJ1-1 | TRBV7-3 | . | CASSRGQGWDEAFF | TGTGCCAGCAGCCGAGGACAGGGGTGGGATGAAGCTTTCTTT
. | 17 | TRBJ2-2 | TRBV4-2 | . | CASSQDTSGGGTGELFF | TGTGCCAGCAGCCAAGATACGTCCGGGGGTGGCACCGGGGAGCTGTTTTTT
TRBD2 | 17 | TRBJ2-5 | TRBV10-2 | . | CASSELRGLPVSETQYF | TGCGCCAGCAGTGAGTTGAGGGGACTACCCGTTTCAGAGACCCAGTACTTC
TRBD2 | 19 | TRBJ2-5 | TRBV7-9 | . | CASSPWGTTSGRARETQYF | TGTGCCAGCAGCCCCTGGGGCACGACTAGCGGGAGGGCCAGGGAGACCCAGTACTTC
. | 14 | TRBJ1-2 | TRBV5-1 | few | CASSLSQGAYGYTF | TGCGCCAGCAGCCTTTCACAGGGCGCCTATGGCTACACCTTC
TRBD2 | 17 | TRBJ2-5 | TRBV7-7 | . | CASSPWGSGRGQETQYF | TGTGCCAGCAGCCCCTGGGGTAGCGGGAGGGGCCAAGAGACCCAGTACTTC
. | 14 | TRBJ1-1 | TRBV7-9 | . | CASSLGREVTEAFF | TGTGCCAGCAGCTTAGGACGGGAGGTCACTGAAGCTTTCTTT
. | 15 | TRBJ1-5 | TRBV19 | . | CASSMGGMDNQPQHF | TGTGCCAGTAGTATGGGAGGGATGGACAATCAGCCCCAGCATTTT
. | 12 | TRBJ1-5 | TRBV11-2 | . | CASSLVSQPQHF | TGTGCCAGCAGCTTAGTGAGTCAGCCCCAGCATTTT
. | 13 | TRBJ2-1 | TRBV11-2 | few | CASSPDWGNEQFF | TGTGCCAGCAGCCCGGACTGGGGCAATGAGCAGTTCTTC
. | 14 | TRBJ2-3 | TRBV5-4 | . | CASSLGLDSDTQYF | TGTGCCAGCAGCTTGGGCCTCGACAGTGATACGCAGTATTTT
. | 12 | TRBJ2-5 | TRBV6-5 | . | CASSGTIETQYF | TGTGCCAGCAGTGGCACGATTGAGACCCAGTACTTC
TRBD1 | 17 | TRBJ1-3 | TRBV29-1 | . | CSVEERDRDYSGNTIYF | TGCAGCGTTGAAGAGAGGGACAGGGACTACTCTGGAAACACCATATATTTT
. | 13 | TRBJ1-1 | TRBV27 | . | CASSLGRLTEAFF | TGTGCCAGCAGTTTGGGCAGGCTCACTGAAGCTTTCTTT
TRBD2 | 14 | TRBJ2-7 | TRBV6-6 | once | CASTGGRPTYEQYF | TGTGCCAGCACCGGGGGGAGGCCGACCTACGAGCAGTACTTC
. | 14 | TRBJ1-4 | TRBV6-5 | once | CASSFSPSNEKLFF | TGTGCCAGCAGTTTTAGTCCTTCTAATGAAAAACTGTTTTTT
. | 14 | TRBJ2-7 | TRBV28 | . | CASNEGRSRGEQYF | TGTGCCAGCAACGAAGGACGGAGCCGCGGGGAGCAGTACTTC
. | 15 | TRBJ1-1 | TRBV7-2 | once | CASSLKPRGNTEAFF | TGTGCCAGCAGCTTAAAACCCAGGGGGAACACTGAAGCTTTCTTT
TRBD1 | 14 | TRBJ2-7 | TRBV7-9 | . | CASSARDRTYEQYF | TGTGCCAGCAGCGCCCGGGACAGGACCTACGAGCAGTACTTC
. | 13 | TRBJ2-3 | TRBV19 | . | CASTPSQSDTQYF | TGTGCCAGTACCCCTTCGCAGTCAGATACGCAGTATTTT
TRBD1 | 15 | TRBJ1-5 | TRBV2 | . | CASSVGQVHNQPQHF | TGTGCCAGCAGTGTTGGACAGGTACACAATCAGCCCCAGCATTTT
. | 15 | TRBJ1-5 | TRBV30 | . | CAWSFNSRSNQPQHF | TGTGCCTGGAGTTTTAATTCGAGGAGCAATCAGCCCCAGCATTTT
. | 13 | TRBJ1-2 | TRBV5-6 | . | CASSLGAGRGYTF | TGTGCCAGCAGCTTGGGGGCAGGTCGTGGCTACACCTTC
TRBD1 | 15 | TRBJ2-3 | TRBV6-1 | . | CASNPTGARTDTQYF | TGTGCCAGCAACCCGACAGGGGCCCGCACAGATACGCAGTATTTT
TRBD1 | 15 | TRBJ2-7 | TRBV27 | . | CASSPDRGQAYEQYF | TGTGCCAGCAGTCCCGATCGGGGACAGGCTTACGAGCAGTACTTC
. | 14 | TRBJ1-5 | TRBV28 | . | CASSSTGGNQPQHF | TGTGCCAGCAGTTCGACAGGCGGCAATCAGCCCCAGCATTTT
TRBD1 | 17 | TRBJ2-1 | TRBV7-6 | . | CASSYYPPGQGAGEQFF | TGTGCCAGCAGCTATTACCCCCCGGGACAGGGGGCGGGTGAGCAGTTCTTC
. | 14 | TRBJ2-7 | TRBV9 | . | CASSVDGGTYEQYF | TGTGCCAGCAGCGTAGATGGCGGAACCTACGAGCAGTACTTC
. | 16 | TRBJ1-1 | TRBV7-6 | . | CASSPNTGFMNTEAFF | TGTGCCAGCAGCCCTAATACAGGGTTCATGAACACTGAAGCTTTCTTT
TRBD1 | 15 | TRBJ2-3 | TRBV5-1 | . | CASSLRGTGTDTQYF | TGCGCCAGCAGCTTGCGAGGGACAGGCACAGATACGCAGTATTTT
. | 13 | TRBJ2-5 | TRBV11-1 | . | CASSQDPGETQYF | TGTGCCAGCAGCCAAGACCCGGGGGAGACCCAGTACTTC
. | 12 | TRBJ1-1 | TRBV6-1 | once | CASIHTREGAFF | TGTGCCAGCATTCATACCAGGGAGGGCGCTTTCTTT
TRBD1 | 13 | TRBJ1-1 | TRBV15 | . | CATSRGGTVVAFF | TGTGCCACCAGCAGAGGGGGGACAGTGGTTGCTTTCTTT
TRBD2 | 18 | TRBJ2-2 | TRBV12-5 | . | CASGLVLSLAGDTGELFF | TGTGCTAGTGGTTTGGTACTTAGTCTAGCGGGTGACACCGGGGAGCTGTTTTTT
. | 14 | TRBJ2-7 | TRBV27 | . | CASSLFSGPYEQYF | TGTGCCAGCAGTTTATTCAGCGGACCCTACGAGCAGTACTTC
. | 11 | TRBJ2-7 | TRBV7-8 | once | CASSQSAEQYF | TGTGCCAGCAGCCAAAGCGCCGAGCAGTACTTC
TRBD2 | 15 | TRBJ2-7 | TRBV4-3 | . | CASSRGLAGVYEQYF | TGCGCCAGCAGCCGGGGACTAGCGGGAGTCTACGAGCAGTACTTC
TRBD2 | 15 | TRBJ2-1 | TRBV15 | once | CATSRGQREGLGQFF | TGTGCCACCAGCAGAGGTCAGCGGGAGGGCCTCGGGCAGTTCTTC
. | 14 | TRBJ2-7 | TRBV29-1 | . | CSVEGPGAYYEQYF | TGCAGCGTTGAAGGGCCTGGGGCCTACTACGAGCAGTACTTC
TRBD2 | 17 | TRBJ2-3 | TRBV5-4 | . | CASSRRILAGGEDTQYF | TGTGCCAGCAGCCGTCGGATACTAGCGGGAGGGGAAGATACGCAGTATTTT
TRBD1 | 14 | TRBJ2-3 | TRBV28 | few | CASLQGLSTDTQYF | TGTGCCAGCCTACAGGGGCTTAGCACAGATACGCAGTATTTT
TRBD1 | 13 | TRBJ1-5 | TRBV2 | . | CASETGENQPQHF | TGTGCCAGCGAAACAGGGGAAAATCAGCCCCAGCATTTT
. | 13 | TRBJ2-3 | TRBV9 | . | CASSPTGIDTQYF | TGTGCCAGCAGCCCCACAGGAATAGATACGCAGTATTTT
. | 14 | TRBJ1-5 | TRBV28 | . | CASSRKTGEQPQHF | TGTGCCAGCAGCCGAAAGACGGGAGAGCAGCCCCAGCATTTT
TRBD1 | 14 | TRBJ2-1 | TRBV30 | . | CAWSGDRGSNEQFF | TGTGCCTGGAGCGGGGACAGGGGATCTAATGAGCAGTTCTTC
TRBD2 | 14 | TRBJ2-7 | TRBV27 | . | CASSLRERFHEQYF | TGTGCCAGCAGTTTGCGGGAGAGGTTCCACGAGCAGTACTTC
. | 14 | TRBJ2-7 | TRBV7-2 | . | CASSLRRQSYEQYF | TGTGCCAGCAGCTTGCGTCGACAGAGCTACGAGCAGTACTTC
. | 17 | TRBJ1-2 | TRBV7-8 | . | CASSPNRLRPLNYGYTF | TGTGCCAGCAGCCCAAATCGACTGCGCCCGTTAAACTATGGCTACACCTTC
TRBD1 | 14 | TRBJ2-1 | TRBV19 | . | CASMSQGAHNEQFF | TGTGCCAGTATGAGCCAGGGGGCCCACAATGAGCAGTTCTTC
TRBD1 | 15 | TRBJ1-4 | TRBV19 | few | CASSIPGQGNEKLFF | TGTGCCAGTAGTATTCCAGGACAGGGTAATGAAAAACTGTTTTTT
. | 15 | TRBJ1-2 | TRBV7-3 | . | CASSLGGRTNYGYTF | TGTGCCAGCAGCTTAGGGGGCAGAACTAACTATGGCTACACCTTC
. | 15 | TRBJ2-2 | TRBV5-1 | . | CASSLGDTNTGELFF | TGCGCCAGCAGCTTAGGGGACACGAACACCGGGGAGCTGTTTTTT
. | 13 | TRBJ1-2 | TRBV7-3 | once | CASSPGEGYGYTF | TGTGCCAGCAGCCCCGGGGAGGGCTATGGCTACACCTTC
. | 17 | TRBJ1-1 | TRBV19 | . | CASSMVEAVIMNTEAFF | TGTGCCAGTAGTATGGTAGAGGCGGTCATCATGAACACTGAAGCTTTCTTT
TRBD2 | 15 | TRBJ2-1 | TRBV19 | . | CASSIVAGVGNEQFF | TGTGCCAGTAGTATAGTCGCGGGAGTCGGGAATGAGCAGTTCTTC
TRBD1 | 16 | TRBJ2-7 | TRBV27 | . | CASSLFPSGQGDEQYF | TGTGCCAGCAGTCTTTTCCCCTCCGGACAGGGCGACGAGCAGTACTTC
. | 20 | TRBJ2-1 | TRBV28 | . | CASSFSRDVRSGSSYNEQFF | TGTGCCAGCAGTTTTAGTCGGGACGTTCGGTCCGGGAGCTCCTACAATGAGCAGTTCTTC
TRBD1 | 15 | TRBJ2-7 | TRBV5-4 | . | CASSPGTGESYEQYF | TGTGCCAGCAGCCCAGGGACAGGGGAATCCTACGAGCAGTACTTC